This T cell receptor beta chain was documented in a study of graft-versus-host responses after intestinal transplantation. V was pared by 6 bases and J by 2 bases, with 11 bases of the junction left unmatched. CDR3 length equals 16 residues. CDR1 is PRHDT and CDR2 is FYEKMQ in the germline V gene (reference sequence). Measured with immunoSEQ multiplex PCR; TCRdb has only the in-frame clones, and not every one. The top ten clones hold approximately 50% of a sample with roughly 12,000 clones, around 88% of them seen once. The chain has TRBV13 and TRBJ2-3, with 7 bases lining up with TRBD1. The sequence was obtained from a human patient who received an intestinal transplant, so some T cells may come from the graft donor. Sequenced material: PBMCs, taken approximately 120 days after transplant. The CDR3 region has the DNA TGTGCCAGCAGACACAGCCCAGACAGGGCCACAGATACGCAGTATTTT. Translated, it gives CASRHSPDRATDTQYF.